The present T cell receptor beta chain was sequenced within a study of sequential checkpoint blockade in melanoma (dated by TCRdb to the late 2010s). With respect to the entire study: Patients were assigned by 1:1 randomization to either first-line nivolumab followed by ipilimumab (arm A) or ipilimumab followed by nivolumab (arm B). Maintenance nivolumab came after each of the two trial sequences. DNA from roughly 92 pretreatment melanoma tumor samples was subjected to TCRbeta immunosequencing. Matched tumor biopsies were taken from about two dozen patients before treatment and at week 13, after single-agent nivolumab (arm A) or ipilimumab (arm B). In about 80% of the matched pre- and post-treatment tumor biopsy pairs, both biopsies came from the same lesion.

TCRbeta CDR3 regions were immunosequenced from genomic DNA with the immunoSEQ Assay. Genomic DNA was amplified by bias-controlled multiplex PCR before high-throughput sequencing. The paper's processing steps were these. To quantify the absolute abundance of each unique TCRbeta CDR3 region, the sequences were collapsed and filtered. Clonality was defined as 1 minus Pielou's evenness and was calculated using productive rearrangements only. To compute tumor T-cell fraction, TCRbeta template counts were normalized to usable DNA, with usable DNA estimated from several housekeeping genes. A previously published method was used to identify clones whose frequencies were significantly greater in on-treatment samples than in baseline samples. Held by TCRdb, this immuneACCESS table contains in-frame sequences only and omits some clones. Under half of the omission traces to an unresolved V gene where checked; the cause of the rest is unknown. That table gives V, J and clone size, and the DNA gave D and trimming. Counted in this sample were 9,000 to 9,500 clones; 27% of them appeared once. The top ten hold approximately 22% of the sample.

For CDR1 and CDR2, the germline V gene lists MNHGY and SAAAGT. From its cysteine to its phenylalanine, the CDR3 spans 14 amino acids. The CDR3 DNA has 42 bases and is translated from base 1. Relative to germline, V is 0 bases shorter and J is 8 bases shorter, with 11 bases between their ends. This clone was detected a few times. Its cognate antigen has yet to be identified. No base qualities exist here, and no much larger clone lies one base off it. The sample's treatment or condition label, in plain terms: randomized to nivolumab then ipilimumab (arm A) or the reverse (arm B). Prior DNA-damaging chemotherapy had not been received by any trial patient. Samples were obtained from patients with melanoma enrolled in CheckMate 064, a randomized, open-label phase II trial of sequential checkpoint blockade. Genomic DNA from formalin-fixed paraffin-embedded (FFPE) tissue samples was used for tumor TCR sequencing.

Beyond this particular receptor, the publication reports: Within-arm analyses of tumor T-cell fraction were constrained by small sample sizes and reduced statistical power. In the nivolumab-first arm (arm A), pretreatment tumor TIL clonality was associated with response (P = .04). Patients with increases in tumor T-cell fraction and clonality by week 13 were approximately 30 times more likely to achieve clinical benefit. Larger, independent patient cohorts are needed to validate the response-prediction model that combines TCR metrics and mutation burden. Tumor T-cell fraction and clonality were found to correlate with PD-L1 staining and CD8+ T-cell counts but not with mutational load.

The chain was built from TRBV6-8 and TRBJ2-1, and the D gene may be TRBD2, 5 bases matching. This clonotype was obtained from a human donor with melanoma. Sequenced here: tumor tissue (inferred from file names), sampled from a patient given nivolumab and ipilimumab in sequence. CDR3 reads: CASSYSSGGHEQFF. In nucleotide form, the sequence is TGTGCCAGCAGTTACTCCAGCGGCGGGCATGAGCAGTTCTTC.